Shown below are 16 T cell receptor beta chains from a single sample sequenced in a study of metastatic and nonmetastatic thyroid tumors. Treatment of any kind had been given to no patient before thyroid surgery. From the PCR reads, TCRdb re-called clones with MiXCR. The table has roughly 15,000 clones, 25% to 30% seen once; the top ten hold 11%. Material: tumor tissue. The receptor set was obtained from a female donor with papillary thyroid cancer or a benign thyroid nodule (not recorded which). Some clones in this sample may be carry-over from other donors' samples.

This clone rates as medium-sized. The V gene is TRBV28, the J gene TRBJ1-3; 10 positions match TRBD1. Germline V gene data show CDR1 as MDHEN and CDR2 as SYDVKM. The CDR3 contains 16 residues. Trimming at V came to 4 bases and at J to 0 bases, leaving 3 bases not matched to a gene. The CDR3 DNA follows: TGTGCCAGCAGTTCCTGGACAGGGGGCTCTGGAAACACCATATATTTT. Residues: CASSSWTGGSGNTIYF. Variable domain in full (rest from reference TRBV28 and TRBJ1-3): DVKVTQSSRYLVKRTGEKVFLECVQDMDHENMFWYRQDPGLGLRLIYFSYDVKMKEKGDIPEGYSVSREKKERFSLILESASTNQTSMYLCASSSWTGGSGNTIYFGEGSWLTVV.

This clone was observed a handful of times. A read error may explain this, as a much larger clone is one base away. This chain uses TRBV6-1 with TRBJ2-1, with D maybe TRBD2 (6 bases). CDR3 length equals 16 residues. Germline CDR1 reads MNHNS; CDR2 reads SASEGT. Trimming stripped 6 bases from V and 5 bases from J, with 20 bases between. The CDR3 is CASSSYGLSDDNEQFF. The CDR3 DNA is TGTGCCAGCAGCTCCTATGGACTATCGGATGACAATGAGCAGTTCTTC.

This clone was seen ten or more times. One end of the junction varies from germline; a read error may be responsible. V gene TRBV6-1 combines with J gene TRBJ1-1, with a weak D call TRBD1 (5 bases). This CDR3 spans 14 amino acids. The germline CDR1 and CDR2 sequences are MNHNS and SASEGT. This CDR3 is CASRAGSVNTEALF. CDR3 nucleotides: TGTGCCAGCAGGGCAGGGTCCGTGAACACTGAAGCTCTCTTT.

This rearrangement joins TRBV2 to TRBJ1-2, with TRBD1 identical over 7 bases. There are 14 residues in the CDR3. Germline CDR1 is SNHLY and CDR2 is FYNNEI. Losses at the gene ends were 7 bases for V and 11 bases for J; bases not matched to a gene: 16. CDR3 sequence (DNA): TGTGCCAGCATCCCGACAGGGCCCACGGGGGGTTACACCTTC. This sequence encodes CASIPTGPTGGYTF.

This sequence joins TRBV30 and TRBJ2-7; the D gene is possibly TRBD1 (5 bases). The length of the CDR3 is 15 residues. Trimming removed 0 bases from V and 3 bases from J, with 15 bases in between. The germline V gene has CDR1 GTSNPN and CDR2 SVGIG (reference sequence). The DNA for the CDR3 is TGTGCCTGGAGTGTACCCCGGACACGTTTCTACGAGCAGTACTTC. Translated, it gives CAWSVPRTRFYEQYF.

This rearrangement joins TRBV9 to TRBJ2-7; 7 bases align to TRBD2. Per germline, CDR1 SGDLS and CDR2 YYNGEE. V trimming: 4 bases; J trimming: 4 bases; junction bases outside the gene matches: 11. CDR3 size: 15 residues. The DNA for the CDR3 is TGTGCCAGCAGCCCCAGAGCGGGGATGGGGTACGAGCAGTACTTC. This codes for CASSPRAGMGYEQYF.

By sample share, this clone is medium-sized. V and J are TRBV20-1 and TRBJ2-3; 7 bases map to TRBD2. Germline trimming cut 5 bases from V and 1 base from J; bases unmatched to any gene: 9. The CDR3 runs 15 residues. Per germline, CDR1 DFQATT and CDR2 SNEGSKA (reference sequence). The CDR3 spells CSALWEGTGTDTQYF. In DNA, the CDR3 is TGCAGTGCTCTCTGGGAGGGGACGGGCACAGATACGCAGTATTTT.

V is TRBV7-2 and J is TRBJ1-5; D remains ambiguous. The V gene lost 5 bases and the J gene lost 0 bases, with 5 bases spanning the gap. Germline lookup yields CDR1 SGHTA and CDR2 FQGNSA. The CDR3 spans 13 residues. The CDR3 DNA reads TGTGCCAGCAGCCGTTATAGCAATCAGCCCCAGCATTTT. It encodes CASSRYSNQPQHF.

This clone was counted a few times. This chain uses TRBV6-1 with TRBJ1-5; no clear D. V was trimmed by 2 bases and J by 1 base, leaving 12 bases between them. The CDR3 is 16 amino acids. The V gene's germline CDR1 is MNHNS and CDR2 SASEGT. The CDR3 DNA follows: TGTGCCAGCAGTGAAAAGGACGGACTCAGCAATCAGCCCCAGCATTTT. Translated: CASSEKDGLSNQPQHF.

This rearrangement joins TRBV10-2 to TRBJ1-2, with TRBD1 matching over 8 bases. J lost 7 bases, V lost 5 bases, and 3 bases had no gene match. The CDR3 spans 12 residues. The germline V gene has CDR1 WSHSY and CDR2 SAAADI. For the CDR3, the DNA is TGCGCCAGCAGTAAGGACAGGGTTGGCTACACCTTC. This encodes CASSKDRVGYTF.

Sample share makes this clone medium-sized. The chain recombines TRBV4-2 with TRBJ2-4; D may be TRBD1 or TRBD2 (7 bases each). CDR1 and CDR2 from the germline V gene are LGHNA and YNFKEQ. V was cut by 0 bases and J by 8 bases, with 11 bases left in between. The CDR3 extends over 14 amino acids. In DNA form, the CDR3 reads TGTGCCAGCAGCCAAGACCCAGGGGGGGACATTCAGTACTTC. Translation: CASSQDPGGDIQYF.

This clone was seen a handful of times. This sequence joins TRBV20-1 and TRBJ2-3; D is ambiguous. Trimming took 5 bases from V and 1 from J, leaving 13 bases between them. The germline V gene has CDR1 DFQATT and CDR2 SNEGSKA (reference sequence). The CDR3 runs to 14 residues. In DNA, the CDR3 is TGCAGTGCTCACACTACTTTCGGCACAGATACGCAGTATTTT. It yields the protein CSAHTTFGTDTQYF.

Ten or more counts support this clone. V usage is TRBV27 and J usage is TRBJ2-1, with 11 bases that match TRBD2. The CDR3 loop spans 18 amino acids. Per germline, CDR1 MNHEY and CDR2 SMNVEV (reference sequence). The ends lost 2 bases at V and 7 bases at J; junction bases unmatched: 13. The CDR3 DNA follows: TGTGCCAGCAGTTTAAGGGGCCTTAGCGGGAGGGCCGGGAATGAGCAGTTCTTC. It is translated as CASSLRGLSGRAGNEQFF.

This clone has a handful of counts. The genes are TRBV6-1 and TRBJ2-7; 8 nucleotides agree with TRBD2. There are 15 residues in the CDR3. Germline V gene lookup returns CDR1 MNHNS and CDR2 SASEGT. With 1 base clipped from V and 2 bases from J, the junction kept 4 bases outside the gene matches. The CDR3 reads CASSEGGGYPYEQYF. CDR3 bases: TGTGCCAGCAGTGAAGGCGGGGGGTACCCCTACGAGCAGTACTTC.

The rearrangement joins TRBV20-1 to TRBJ2-7, with 12 bases fitting TRBD2. The CDR3 is 13 amino acids. Germline V gives CDR1 DFQATT, CDR2 SNEGSKA (reference sequence). V lost 1 base to trimming and J lost 5 bases; unmatched junction nucleotides: 0. The CDR3 reads CSARGTSGDEQYF. The CDR3 DNA follows: TGCAGTGCTAGAGGGACTAGCGGGGACGAGCAGTACTTC.

This clone has more than one count but fewer than ten. The genes are TRBV6-5 and TRBJ2-7; D is possibly TRBD2 (5 bases). The CDR3 runs 13 residues. With 4 bases removed from V and 3 bases from J, the gap between germline ends came to 10 bases. Germline V lookup: CDR1 MNHEY, CDR2 SVGAGI. CDR3 protein: CASSSRGLYEQYF. The CDR3 region has the DNA TGTGCCAGCAGTTCTCGGGGTCTCTACGAGCAGTACTTC.